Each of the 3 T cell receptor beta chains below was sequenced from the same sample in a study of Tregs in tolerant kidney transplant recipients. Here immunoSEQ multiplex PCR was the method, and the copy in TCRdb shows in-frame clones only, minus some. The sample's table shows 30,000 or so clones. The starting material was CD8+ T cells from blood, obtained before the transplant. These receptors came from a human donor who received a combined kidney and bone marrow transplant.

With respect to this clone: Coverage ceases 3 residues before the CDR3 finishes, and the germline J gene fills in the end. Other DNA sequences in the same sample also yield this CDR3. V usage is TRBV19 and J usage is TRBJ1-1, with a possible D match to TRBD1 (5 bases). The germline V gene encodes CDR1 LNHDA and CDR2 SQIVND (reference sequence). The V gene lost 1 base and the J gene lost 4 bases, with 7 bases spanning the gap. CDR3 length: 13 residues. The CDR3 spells CASSIGGGTEAFF. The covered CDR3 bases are TGTGCCAGTAGTATAGGGGGCGGCACTGAA.

CDR3 DNA (partial): TGTGCCATCAACACCCCCGGGTCACACAATGAG. Its translation: CAINTPGSHNE. In full, the CDR3 is CAINTPGSHNEQFF. The chain uses TRBV10-3 and TRBJ2-1; D gene uncertain. The missing CDR3 end, 3 residues past where the read stops, is filled in from the germline J gene. Trimming took off 7 bases at V and 5 bases at J, with 15 bases between the two ends. The length of the CDR3 is 14 residues. Looked up from germline, CDR1 is ENHRY and CDR2 is SYGVKD.

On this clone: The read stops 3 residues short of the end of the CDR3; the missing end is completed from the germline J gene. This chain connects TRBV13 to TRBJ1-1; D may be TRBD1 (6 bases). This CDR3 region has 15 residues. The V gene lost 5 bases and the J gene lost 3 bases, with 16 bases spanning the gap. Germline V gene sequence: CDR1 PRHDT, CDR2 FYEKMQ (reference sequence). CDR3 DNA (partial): TGTGCCAGCAGCACCAACAGGGTGAGGGACACTGAA. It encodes CASSTNRVRDTE. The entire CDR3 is CASSTNRVRDTEAFF.